The clone carrying this T cell receptor (beta chain) was seen more than once but under ten times. Its antigen is still unknown. Germline and junction disagree at one end, which may indicate a read error. The germline CDR1 and CDR2 sequences are SGDLS and YYNGEE. The CDR3 has 13 amino acids. The data originate from a study of blood T cells in healthy people across ages. Study-level information: With template switching, about one barcoded beta molecule was captured per two T cells.

The second PCR ran roughly 6 to 11 cycles with a sample-barcoded 5' primer and J-beta primers. Sequencing of every sample gave 2.5 million or more CDR3-containing paired-end reads. TCRdb itself ran the 5' RACE reads through MiXCR, one entry per CDR3 protein. The repertoire includes around 1,700,000 distinct CDR3 sequences, about 30% of them detected once, and about 8% sits in the top ten. Findings and limits, study-wide: TCR beta diversity per million T cells fell roughly linearly with age. Researchers said unsorted PBMCs prevented a conclusive naive versus antigen-experienced comparison.

This clonotype was obtained from a woman aged 25 to 39 in good health. V gene TRBV9 combines with J gene TRBJ2-7, with a possible D match to TRBD1 (5 bases). The specimen sequenced was blood. CDR3 nucleotide sequence: TGTGCCTGCAGCGTAGGCGCAGGGAACGAGCAGTACTTC. Translated, it gives CACSVGAGNEQYF.